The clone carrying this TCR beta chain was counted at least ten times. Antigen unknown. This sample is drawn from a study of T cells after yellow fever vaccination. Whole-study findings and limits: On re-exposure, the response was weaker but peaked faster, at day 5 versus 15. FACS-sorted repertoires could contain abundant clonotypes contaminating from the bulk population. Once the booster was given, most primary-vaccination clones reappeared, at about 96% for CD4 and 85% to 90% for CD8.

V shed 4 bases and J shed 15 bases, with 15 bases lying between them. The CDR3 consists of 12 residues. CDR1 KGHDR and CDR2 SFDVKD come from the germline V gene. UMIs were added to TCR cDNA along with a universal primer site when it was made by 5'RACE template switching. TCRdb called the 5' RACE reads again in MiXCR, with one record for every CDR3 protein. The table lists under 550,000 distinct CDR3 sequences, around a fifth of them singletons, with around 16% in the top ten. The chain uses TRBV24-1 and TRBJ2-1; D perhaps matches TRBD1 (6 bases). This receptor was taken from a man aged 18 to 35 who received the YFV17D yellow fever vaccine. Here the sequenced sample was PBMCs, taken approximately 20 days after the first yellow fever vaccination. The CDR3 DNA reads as TGTGCCACCAGTGAATTTACAGGGTCTTGGTTCTTC. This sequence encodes CATSEFTGSWFF.